What follows are 4 T cell receptor beta chains derived from one specimen sequenced in a study of blood T cells in healthy people across ages. Primed by a sample-barcoded 5' primer and a J-beta primer mix, a second PCR proceeded for 7 to 11 cycles. TCRdb ran MiXCR on the 5' RACE reads and lists one entry per CDR3 protein. The sample has roughly 800,000 distinct CDR3 sequences; nearly 60% are singletons. Sequenced input: blood. All receptors come from a man aged 30 to 45 in good health.

The count of this clonotype is one. The chain has TRBV10-3 and TRBJ2-2; a weak D match, TRBD2 (6 bases). The CDR3 runs to 14 residues. V lost 7 bases and J 1 base, leaving 10 bases between the germline ends. Germline V gene lookup returns CDR1 ENHRY and CDR2 SYGVKD. The CDR3 protein is CAITGDWNTGELFF. The CDR3 nucleotides read TGTGCCATCACTGGGGACTGGAACACCGGGGAGCTGTTTTTT.

The V gene is TRBV20-1, the J gene TRBJ2-3; D remains ambiguous. The CDR3 has 14 residues. Per germline, CDR1 DFQATT and CDR2 SNEGSKA (reference sequence). Trimming took off 0 bases at V and 4 bases at J, with 11 bases between the two ends. The CDR3 DNA reads TGCAGTGCTAGAGATCCTAAGCTCGCAGATACGCAGTATTTT. Translating it yields CSARDPKLADTQYF.

DNA of the CDR3: TGTGCCAGCAGTTCTAGCGGGAGGTTATTTGGCAATGAGCAGTACTTC. Its protein product is CASSSSGRLFGNEQYF. This chain joins TRBV6-5 and TRBJ2-5; 11 bases fit TRBD2. Germline CDR1 is MNHEY and CDR2 is SVGAGI. The CDR3 runs 16 residues. V shed 4 bases and J 11 bases; nucleotides not matched to a gene: 15.

The V call is TRBV27, the J call TRBJ2-7; the D is unclear. The CDR3 sequence is 10 residues long. Germline assignment: CDR1 MNHEY and CDR2 SMNVEV (reference sequence). The V end was cut by 8 bases, the J end by 5 bases, with 7 bases between. CDR3 loop: CASGANEQYF. In DNA, the CDR3 is TGTGCCAGCGGCGCCAACGAGCAGTACTTC.